Here is one T cell receptor beta chain with its context. Its specificity is unknown. This entry comes from a study of vaccination and CD4 T cells after COVID-19. Study-wide background: Control cultures were given a CEFX pool, an HIV-1 Nef pool, or no peptide. Findings of the study overall: Looking at convalescent patients, 304 of their 307 vaccine-specific clones were spike mono-reactive.

Cultured CD4+ T cell DNA was sequenced using the Oncomine TCR Beta short-read assay. CD4+ T cells were cultured, and genomic DNA was extracted from them. One entry per CDR3 protein, called by TCRdb with MiXCR from the PCR reads. The table lists 15,000 to 17,000 distinct CDR3 sequences, 50% to 55% of them singletons. CDR3 length: 13 residues. Germline V gene lookup returns CDR1 ENHRY and CDR2 SYGVKD. V gave up 3 bases and J gave up 7 bases, with 12 bases separating them. Documented treatment: roughly 11-day PBMC culture with coronavirus spike peptide pools or control peptides (ViraFEST assay). ViraFEST sequenced TCRs after peptide-pool expansion of antigen-specific T cells.

The chain joins TRBV10-3 to TRBJ1-2; maybe TRBD1 (5 bases). The clonotype originates from a human donor who had recovered from COVID-19. Sequencing was carried out using CD4+ T cells from blood, cultured in vitro. CDR3 in amino acids: CAISEGRDGGYTF. The CDR3 DNA is TGTGCCATCAGTGAAGGCAGGGATGGTGGCTACACCTTC.